The clone carrying this TCR beta chain was detected many times. Its cognate antigen is unknown. Sorting was used to obtain naive CD8 T cells (CD8+CD4-CCR7+CD45RA+). Germline V gene lookup returns CDR1 DFQATT and CDR2 SNEGSKA (reference sequence). CDR3 length equals 11 residues. The ends were cut back, 6 bases at V and 5 bases at J, with 11 bases in the middle. This specimen belongs to a study of molecular identifiers for immune sequencing clone quantification. Whole-study context: In the replicates, RNA derived from 20,000 or 100,000 naive CD8 cells was divided into five parts, and four were sequenced.

Each CDR3 protein gets one entry after TCRdb re-called the PCR reads with MiXCR. The data contain about 640,000 distinct CDR3 sequences, just under 20% of them singletons. Points from the study as a whole: Should identical TCR molecules share a barcode, the sizes of highly expanded clones could be underestimated.

This TCR was recovered from a human donor in good health. Some libraries in this study had Jurkat cell RNA spiked in. Specimen: naive CD8+ T cells from blood, with Jurkat cell RNA spiked in. Subset indicated: FACS-sorted CD8+CD4-CCR7+CD45RA+ naive T cells. This chain links TRBV20-1 with TRBJ2-7, with D maybe TRBD1 (6 bases). CDR3 loop: CSAMTGHEQYF. CDR3 nucleotides: TGCAGTGCGATGACAGGTCACGAGCAGTACTTC.